Below are 21 T cell receptor beta chains sequenced from a single sample in a study of regulatory T cells in long-lasting Graves disease. Time point here: newly diagnosed GD, antithyroid drugs for less than 3 months. After RNA was extracted from PBMCs, the TCR library was made from it. Building the TCR beta libraries relied on iRepertoire HTBI primers, and CDR3 regions underwent Arm-PCR. TCRdb fed the multiplex PCR reads into MiXCR, producing one record per CDR3 protein. This sample yields a few hundred thousand distinct CDR3 sequences, of which about 14% are seen a single time; roughly 10% belongs to the top ten. The same sample was also used in a study of T cells in Graves' hyperthyroidism and ophthalmopathy.

Material: peripheral blood mononuclear cells (PBMCs), obtained at new diagnosis, from a patient treated with antithyroid drugs. These receptors all come from a man aged 30 to 45 with Graves disease.

The V call is TRBV20-1, the J call TRBJ2-2; 10 nucleotides match TRBD2. The V and J ends lost 0 bases and 7 bases, in that order; junction bases with no gene match: 11. Germline lookup yields CDR1 DFQATT and CDR2 SNEGSKA (reference sequence). This CDR3 spans 17 amino acids. The DNA of the CDR3 is TGCAGTGCTAGAGATTTCGTAGCGGGAGGTGGAAGCGGGGAGCTGTTTTTT. Encoded protein: CSARDFVAGGGSGELFF.

Points on this clonotype: A clone one base away is much larger, so this may be a read error. The genes are TRBV20-1 and TRBJ2-2, with 9 positions matching TRBD1. Germline CDR1 DFQATT, CDR2 SNEGSKA (reference sequence). The CDR3 is made up of 17 amino acids. The CDR3 region has the DNA TGCAGTGCTAGAGGGGACAGGGAAGGGCCTTTGACCGGGGAGCCGTTTTTT. The encoded protein is CSARGDREGPLTGEPFF.

This clonotype occurred many times. The rearrangement links TRBV27 to TRBJ1-1; 10 positions match TRBD1. V was clipped by 6 bases and J by 4 bases; unmatched bases: 11. The germline gives CDR1 MNHEY, CDR2 SMNVEV (reference sequence). The CDR3 consists of 16 residues. The DNA of the CDR3 is TGTGCCAGCAGCAAGACCATCGGGGACAGGGGCACTGAAGCTTTCTTT. It translates to CASSKTIGDRGTEAFF.

This clonotype was detected only a few times. This chain uses TRBV20-1 with TRBJ2-1; 10 bases line up with TRBD2. V lost 6 bases to trimming and J lost 4 bases; unmatched junction nucleotides: 3. This CDR3 is 13 amino acids long. The germline gives CDR1 DFQATT, CDR2 SNEGSKA (reference sequence). CDR3 nucleotide sequence: TGCAGTGCGTTACTAGCGGGGTACAATGAGCAGTTCTTC. This gives the protein CSALLAGYNEQFF.

Remarks on this clonotype: Just one base apart from a much larger clone, this may be a read error. CDR3 nucleotide sequence: TGTGCCAGCAGATCCACAGGGGGTTGCACCGGGGAGCTGTTTTTT. Residues: CASRSTGGCTGELFF. The chain carries TRBV3-1 and TRBJ2-2, with 8 bases that match TRBD1. CDR3 length: 15 residues. Germline CDR1 LGHDT, CDR2 YNNKEL (reference sequence). V lost 6 bases, J lost 4 bases, and 7 bases stayed unmatched.

CDR3 region: CASSQVGGAIQYF. CDR3 bases: TGTGCCAGCAGCCAAGTCGGGGGAGCCATTCAGTACTTC. The chain combines TRBV4-2 with TRBJ2-4, with a weak D call TRBD2 (6 bases). Germline CDR1 and CDR2: LGHNA and YNFKEQ. The CDR3 is 13 residues long. Trimming stripped 1 base from V and 9 bases from J, with 10 bases between.

The V gene is TRBV7-2, the J gene TRBJ2-3; possibly TRBD2 for D (6 bases). The ends were cut back, 0 bases at V and 0 bases at J, with 10 bases in the middle. The CDR3 has 16 amino acids. Germline V gene sequence: CDR1 SGHTA, CDR2 FQGNSA. CDR3 in amino acids: CASSLAPRDSTDTQYF. The CDR3 bases are TGTGCCAGCAGCTTAGCGCCGCGGGATAGCACAGATACGCAGTATTTT.

This clonotype was seen at least ten times. The J gene is TRBJ2-7, the V gene TRBV7-2; a weak D match, TRBD2 (5 bases). CDR3 size: 14 residues. Trimming left V 1 base short and J 7 bases short, with 14 bases between. Germline CDR1 reads SGHTA; CDR2 reads FQGNSA. CDR3 region: CASSLGYSTSEQYF. CDR3 sequence (DNA): TGTGCCAGCAGCTTAGGATACAGTACTAGTGAGCAGTACTTC.

This clonotype was detected ten times or more. This chain joins TRBV13 and TRBJ2-7, with TRBD2 matching over 8 bases. V trimming: 0 bases; J trimming: 3 bases; junction bases outside the gene matches: 4. Per germline, CDR1 PRHDT and CDR2 FYEKMQ (reference sequence). CDR3 length equals 15 residues. The CDR3 DNA follows: TGTGCCAGCAGCTTAGGACTAGCGGAGAGCTACGAGCAGTACTTC. The encoded protein is CASSLGLAESYEQYF.

The V gene is TRBV5-1, the J gene TRBJ2-3; 11 nucleotides agree with TRBD2. This CDR3 has 16 residues. Per the germline V gene, CDR1 is SGHRS and CDR2 is YFSETQ. V dropped 4 bases and J dropped 6; count of bases not matched to a gene: 10. The CDR3 sequence: CASSPPVAGGADTQYF. The DNA for the CDR3 is TGCGCCAGCAGCCCTCCGGTAGCGGGAGGGGCGGATACGCAGTATTTT.

The chain combines TRBV2 with TRBJ2-2, with 12 bases matching TRBD2. CDR1 is SNHLY, CDR2 FYNNEI, per germline. V shed 6 bases, J shed 4 bases, and the junction held 6 bases outside the gene matches. This CDR3 contains 16 residues. The CDR3, as DNA: TGTGCCAGCAGCGTGACTAGCGGGGGCCTCACCGGGGAGCTGTTTTTT. Residues: CASSVTSGGLTGELFF. Drawing the rest from reference TRBV2 and TRBJ2-2, the complete variable domain is EPEVTQTPSHQVTQMGQEVILRCVPISNHLYFYWYRQILGQKVEFLVSFYNNEISEKSEIFDDQFSVERPDGSNFTLKIRSTKLEDSAMYFCASSVTSGGLTGELFFGEGSRLTVL.

This clonotype came up a few times. This chain uses TRBV12-5 with TRBJ2-2; maybe TRBD2 (5 bases). With 8 bases removed from V and 6 bases from J, the gap between germline ends came to 13 bases. Germline V gene data show CDR1 as LGHNT and CDR2 as FRNRAP. This CDR3 spans 13 amino acids. CDR3: CASRRGYAGELFF. CDR3 nucleotides: TGTGCTAGTCGACGGGGTTACGCCGGGGAGCTGTTTTTT.

This clonotype was detected ten times or more. The V call is TRBV10-1, the J call TRBJ2-7; weak D call: TRBD2 (5 bases). Germline assignment: CDR1 WNHNN and CDR2 SYGVQD (reference sequence). The ends were cut back, 3 bases at V and 7 bases at J, with 16 bases in the middle. The CDR3 spans 14 residues. CDR3 sequence (DNA): TGCGCCAGCAGTGACGCGACGAGATCGGGGGAGCAGTACTTC. Protein: CASSDATRSGEQYF.

This clonotype has ten or more counts. The V and J genes are TRBV7-8 and TRBJ1-5; a weak D match, TRBD1 (6 bases). Trimming took off 1 base at V and 1 base at J, with 14 bases between the two ends. Germline CDR1 and CDR2: SGHVS and FQNEAQ. The CDR3 runs 17 residues. DNA of the CDR3: TGTGCCAGCAGCTTAGAAATCAGGGGCCCGAGCAATCAGCCCCAGCATTTT. This sequence encodes CASSLEIRGPSNQPQHF.

This clonotype was seen more than once but under ten times. A much bigger clone sits one base away, suggesting this may be a read error. V is TRBV12-3 or TRBV12-4 and J is TRBJ2-1; TRBD2 matches at 13 bases. The CDR3 runs 14 residues. Trimming at V came to 5 bases and at J to 9 bases, leaving 4 bases not matched to a gene. CDR3 protein: CASSRTSGSSEQFF. The CDR3, as DNA: TGTGCCAGCAGTCGGACTAGCGGGAGCAGTGAGCAGTTCTTC.

This clonotype was counted ten times or more. The chain uses TRBV10-3 and TRBJ2-3, with 8 bases lining up with TRBD2. The CDR3 is made up of 14 amino acids. CDR1 and CDR2 from the germline V gene are ENHRY and SYGVKD. J was trimmed by 6 bases and V by 6 bases; bases with no gene match: 8. This CDR3 reads CAISPGREGDTQYF. The DNA for the CDR3 is TGTGCCATCAGCCCGGGACGGGAGGGGGATACGCAGTATTTT.

The chain uses TRBV5-6 and TRBJ2-7, with TRBD2 identical over 11 bases. Germline V gene sequence: CDR1 SGHDT, CDR2 YYEEEE. The CDR3 contains 17 residues. Trimming at V came to 4 bases and at J to 2 bases, leaving 11 bases not matched to a gene. This chain's CDR3 is CASSPVPTSGRPYEQYF. CDR3 DNA: TGTGCCAGCAGCCCGGTTCCAACTAGCGGGAGACCCTACGAGCAGTACTTC.

This clonotype occurred many times. The rearrangement uses TRBV12-3 or TRBV12-4 and TRBJ2-7; D unclear. CDR3 length: 14 amino acids. Trimming removed 5 bases from V and 1 base from J, with 12 bases in between. This CDR3 is CASSRTPGSYEQYF. The CDR3 DNA reads TGTGCCAGCAGTCGAACTCCGGGTTCCTACGAGCAGTACTTC.

There are many counts of this clonotype. The CDR3 sequence: CASSSNSGRVGNEQFF. CDR3 DNA sequence: TGTGCCAGCAGCTCGAATAGCGGGAGAGTGGGGAATGAGCAGTTCTTC. The chain carries TRBV7-9 and TRBJ2-1, with 9 bases aligning to TRBD2. After removal of 4 bases from V and 7 bases from J, the junction contained 11 bases not matched to a gene. Germline CDR1 reads SEHNR; CDR2 reads FQNEAQ (reference sequence). The CDR3 has 16 amino acids.

Many counts were recorded for this clonotype. For the CDR3, the DNA is TGTGCCAGCAAACTCCGGGACAGGGACTACGAGCAGTACTTC. This encodes CASKLRDRDYEQYF. This chain joins TRBV6-1 and TRBJ2-7; 9 bases fit TRBD1. The ends lost 7 bases at V and 3 bases at J; junction bases unmatched: 7. CDR3 length: 14 amino acids. CDR1 MNHNS and CDR2 SASEGT come from the germline V gene.

This clonotype was observed many times. The V call is TRBV6-1, the J call TRBJ2-7; D uncertain. The V gene lost 6 bases and the J gene lost 4 bases, with 10 bases spanning the gap. This CDR3 region has 12 residues. CDR1 MNHNS and CDR2 SASEGT come from the germline V gene. The CDR3 spells CASSRSEYEQYF. The CDR3 DNA reads as TGTGCCAGCAGCCGCAGTGAGTACGAGCAGTACTTC.